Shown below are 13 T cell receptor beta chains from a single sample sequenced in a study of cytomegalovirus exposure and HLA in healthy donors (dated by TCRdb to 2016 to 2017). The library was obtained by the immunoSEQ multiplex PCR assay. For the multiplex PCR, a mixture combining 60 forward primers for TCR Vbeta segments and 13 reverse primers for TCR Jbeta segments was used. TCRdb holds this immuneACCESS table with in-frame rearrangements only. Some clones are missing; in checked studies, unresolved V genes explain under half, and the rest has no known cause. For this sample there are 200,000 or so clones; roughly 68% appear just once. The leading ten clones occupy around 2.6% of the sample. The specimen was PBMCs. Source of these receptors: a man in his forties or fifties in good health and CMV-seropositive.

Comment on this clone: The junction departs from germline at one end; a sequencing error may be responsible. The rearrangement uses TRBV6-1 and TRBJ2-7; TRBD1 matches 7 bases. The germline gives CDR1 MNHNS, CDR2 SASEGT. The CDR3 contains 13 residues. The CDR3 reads CASREGGRYEQYF. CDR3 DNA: TGTGCCAGCAGAGAAGGGGGCAGGTACGAGCAGTACTTC.

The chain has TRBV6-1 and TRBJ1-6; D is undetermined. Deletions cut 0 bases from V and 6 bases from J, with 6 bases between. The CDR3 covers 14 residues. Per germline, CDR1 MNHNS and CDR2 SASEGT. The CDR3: CASSEAGPNSPLHF. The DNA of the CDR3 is TGTGCCAGCAGTGAAGCTGGGCCTAATTCACCCCTCCACTTT.

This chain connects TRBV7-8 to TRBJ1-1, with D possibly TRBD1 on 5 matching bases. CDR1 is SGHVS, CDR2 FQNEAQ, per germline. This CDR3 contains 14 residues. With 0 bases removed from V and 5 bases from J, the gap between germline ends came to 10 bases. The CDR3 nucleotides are TGTGCCAGCAGCTTAGCGGCGGGGGGGACTGAAGCTTTCTTT. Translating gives CASSLAAGGTEAFF.

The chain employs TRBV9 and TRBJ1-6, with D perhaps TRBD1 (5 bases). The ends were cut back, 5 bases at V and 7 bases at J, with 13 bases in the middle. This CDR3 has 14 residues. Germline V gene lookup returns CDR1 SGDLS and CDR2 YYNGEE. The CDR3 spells CASSPMTANSPLHF. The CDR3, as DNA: TGTGCCAGCAGTCCGATGACAGCCAATTCACCCCTCCACTTT.

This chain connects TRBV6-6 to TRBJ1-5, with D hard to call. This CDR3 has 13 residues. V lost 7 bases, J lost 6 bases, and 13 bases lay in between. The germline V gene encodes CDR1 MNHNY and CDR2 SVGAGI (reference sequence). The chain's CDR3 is CASNQVVVQPQHF. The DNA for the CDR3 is TGTGCCAGCAATCAGGTGGTTGTTCAGCCCCAGCATTTT.

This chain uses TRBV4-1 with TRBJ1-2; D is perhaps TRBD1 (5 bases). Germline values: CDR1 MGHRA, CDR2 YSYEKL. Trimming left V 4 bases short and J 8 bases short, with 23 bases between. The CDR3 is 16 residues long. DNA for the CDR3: TGCGCCAGCAGCCGATTTCTCAGGGAGGAAGGTGGCGGCTACACCTTC. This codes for CASSRFLREEGGGYTF.

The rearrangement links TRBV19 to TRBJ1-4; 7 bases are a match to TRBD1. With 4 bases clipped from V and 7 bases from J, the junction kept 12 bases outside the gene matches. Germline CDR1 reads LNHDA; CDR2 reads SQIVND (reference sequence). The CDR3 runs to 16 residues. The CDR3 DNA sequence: TGTGCCAGTAGTACCTTCCGACAGGGAAGAGGTGAAAAACTGTTTTTT. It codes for CASSTFRQGRGEKLFF.

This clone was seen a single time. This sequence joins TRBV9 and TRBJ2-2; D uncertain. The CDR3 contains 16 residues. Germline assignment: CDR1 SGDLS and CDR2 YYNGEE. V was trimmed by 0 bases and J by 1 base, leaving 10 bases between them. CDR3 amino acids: CASSVAGQVNTGELFF. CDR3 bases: TGTGCCAGCAGCGTAGCTGGCCAGGTGAACACCGGGGAGCTGTTTTTT.

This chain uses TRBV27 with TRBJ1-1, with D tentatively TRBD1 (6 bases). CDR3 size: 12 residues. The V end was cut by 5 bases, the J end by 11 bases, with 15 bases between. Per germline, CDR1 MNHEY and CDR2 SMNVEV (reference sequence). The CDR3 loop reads CASSEGGRRAFF. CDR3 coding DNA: TGTGCCAGCAGTGAAGGGGGTAGGAGGGCTTTCTTT.

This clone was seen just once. Written as DNA, the CDR3 is TGTGCCAGCAGCTTACAGACAGCTAACACTGAAGCTTTCTTT. Protein: CASSLQTANTEAFF. This chain joins TRBV4-2 and TRBJ1-1; D is possibly TRBD1 (5 bases). Germline V gene data show CDR1 as LGHNA and CDR2 as YNFKEQ. Trimming removed 5 bases at V and 2 bases at J, with 12 bases between. The CDR3 runs to 14 residues.

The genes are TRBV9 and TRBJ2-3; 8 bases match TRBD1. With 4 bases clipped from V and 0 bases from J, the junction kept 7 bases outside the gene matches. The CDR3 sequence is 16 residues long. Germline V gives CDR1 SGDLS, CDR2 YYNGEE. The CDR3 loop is CASSTQGARSTDTQYF. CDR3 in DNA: TGTGCCAGCAGCACGCAGGGGGCGCGGAGCACAGATACGCAGTATTTT.

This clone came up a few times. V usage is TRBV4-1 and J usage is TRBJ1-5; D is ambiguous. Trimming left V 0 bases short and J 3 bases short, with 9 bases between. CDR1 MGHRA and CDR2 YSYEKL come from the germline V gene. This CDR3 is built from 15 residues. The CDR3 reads CASSQEWADNQPQHF. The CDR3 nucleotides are TGCGCCAGCAGCCAAGAATGGGCAGACAATCAGCCCCAGCATTTT.

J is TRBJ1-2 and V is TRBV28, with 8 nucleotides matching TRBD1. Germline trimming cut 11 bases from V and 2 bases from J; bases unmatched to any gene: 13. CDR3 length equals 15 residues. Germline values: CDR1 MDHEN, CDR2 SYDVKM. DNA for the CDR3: TGTGCCGTATCCAGACAGGGGACTCTGAACTATGGCTACACCTTC. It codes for CAVSRQGTLNYGYTF.